These 25 T cell receptor beta chains were sequenced from one sample in a study of CD8+CD57+ T cells in acquired aplastic anemia. The sequenced patients had an expansion of CD8+CD57+ cells seen by flow cytometry. For CDR3 and TCR beta VDJ profiling, genomic DNA was the template used. From the reads, TCRdb called clonotypes with MiXCR, one entry per CDR3 protein. The sample holds approximately 250,000 distinct CDR3 sequences; 70% to 85% are singletons and the top ten take 42%. Specimen: sorted CD4+, CD8+, or CD8+CD57+ T cells (not recorded which) from PBMCs. The receptors come from a human donor with aplastic anemia.

The table lists this clonotype with a few counts. The gene calls are TRBV5-1 and TRBJ2-7; 11 nucleotides line up with TRBD1. The length of the CDR3 is 14 residues. The germline CDR1 and CDR2 sequences are SGHRS and YFSETQ. Trimming removed 4 bases from V and 2 bases from J; junction bases left unmatched: 2. CDR3 loop: CASSVGQGAYEQYF. The CDR3 nucleotides read TGCGCCAGCAGCGTGGGACAGGGGGCCTACGAGCAGTACTTC.

The rearrangement uses TRBV14 and TRBJ2-5, with D tentatively TRBD2 (6 bases). The end of the DNA fits TRBJ2-1 better, so the J call may be wrong. This CDR3 spans 11 amino acids. The germline gives CDR1 SGHDN, CDR2 FVKESK. This CDR3 is CASSHREAQFF. CDR3 bases: TGTGCCAGCAGCCATAGGGAGGCGCAGTTCTTC.

The chain recombines TRBV6-2 or TRBV6-3 with TRBJ1-5; 8 bases are shared with TRBD1. Trimming at V came to 2 bases and at J to 7 bases, leaving 7 bases not matched to a gene. CDR1 and CDR2 (germline): MNHEY, SVGEGT. This CDR3 is built from 15 residues. The DNA of the CDR3 is TGTGCCAGCAGTTACGGGACAGGCCGGGGGCAGCCCCAGCATTTT. The encoded protein is CASSYGTGRGQPQHF.

In this sample, this clonotype turned up a few times. V is TRBV25-1 and J is TRBJ1-6, with no clear D. Germline CDR1 and CDR2: MGHDK and SYGVNS. Trimming took off 7 bases at V and 14 bases at J, with 21 bases between the two ends. The CDR3 totals 14 residues. The CDR3 reads CASIIIGSRVALHF. CDR3 bases: TGTGCCAGCATTATAATCGGTTCCCGCGTTGCCCTCCACTTT.

Turning to this clonotype: Because the CDR3 is missing its conserved closing phenylalanine or tryptophan, this is likely a read error. The DNA is omitted, as the CDR3 cannot be located on it reliably, and the CDR3 follows TCRdb's listing. The J gene is TRBJ2-2, the V gene TRBV3-2; TRBD1 is the table's D call and was not checked against the DNA. TRBV3-2 is a pseudogene segment. The CDR3 contains 15 residues when both ends are counted. CDR3 sequence: CASSPRDTNTGELFL.

As for this clonotype: The junction does not match germline at one end; this may be a read error. The chain carries TRBV7-3 and TRBJ1-1; maybe TRBD1 (5 bases). This CDR3 spans 14 amino acids. CDR1 is SGHTA and CDR2 is FQGTGA in the germline V gene. The CDR3 nucleotides read TGTGCCAGCAGCTTAACGGGGGGAGAGGAGGAAGATTTCTTT. Amino acid sequence: CASSLTGGEEEDFF. The whole variable domain, remainder taken from reference TRBV7-3 and TRBJ1-1, is GAGVSQTPSNKVTEKGKYVELRCDPISGHTALYWYRQSLGQGPEFLIYFQGTGAADDSGLPNDRFFAVRPEGSVSTLKIQRTERGDSAVYLCASSLTGGEEEDFFGQGTRLTVV.

The chain recombines TRBV7-6 with TRBJ2-1; either TRBD1 or TRBD2 may supply D (5 bases each). V lost 1 base to trimming and J lost 13 bases, with 23 bases between them. Germline CDR1 reads SGHVS; CDR2 reads FNYEAQ. CDR3 length: 16 residues. The CDR3 reads CASSLDGTTEAFFQFF. The CDR3 DNA reads TGTGCCAGCAGCTTAGACGGGACGACTGAAGCTTTCTTTCAGTTCTTC.

V is TRBV9 and J is TRBJ1-5, with 9 bases matching TRBD1. The CDR3 covers 15 residues. The V segment lost 5 bases and the J segment 6 bases; nucleotides outside the gene matches: 9. Germline loops: CDR1 SGDLS, CDR2 YYNGEE. The CDR3 sequence is CASSEMGQGGQPQHF. The CDR3 DNA reads TGTGCCAGCAGTGAAATGGGACAGGGAGGTCAGCCCCAGCATTTT.

V usage is TRBV7-2 and J usage is TRBJ2-7, with D possibly being TRBD1 (6 bases). The V end was cut by 4 bases, the J end by 2 bases, with 24 bases between. The germline V gene encodes CDR1 SGHTA and CDR2 FQGNSA. The CDR3 length is 18 residues. CDR3 in amino acids: CASSSHRDGTPLPYEQYV. The CDR3 bases are TGTGCCAGCAGCTCGCACAGAGACGGGACACCCCTTCCCTACGAGCAGTACGTC.

This clonotype was found once. The rearrangement uses TRBV9 and TRBJ1-2; D uncertain. The CDR3 consists of 16 residues. V lost 0 bases to trimming and J lost 7 bases, with 19 bases between them. Germline CDR1 reads SGDLS; CDR2 reads YYNGEE. CDR3 nucleotide sequence: TGTGCCAGCAGCGTAGGGCCAGATACGCAGTGTTTTGGCTACACCTTC. It is translated as CASSVGPDTQCFGYTF.

This sequence joins TRBV7-9 and TRBJ2-3; the match to TRBD2 covers 9 bases. The germline V gene encodes CDR1 SEHNR and CDR2 FQNEAQ (reference sequence). The CDR3 totals 15 residues. Trimming removed 3 bases from V and 13 bases from J; junction bases left unmatched: 14. The CDR3 loop reads CASSFAKRGDYNEYF. In DNA form, the CDR3 reads TGTGCCAGCAGCTTCGCGAAGCGGGGGGACTACAATGAGTATTTT.

This clonotype was found a few times. The V and J genes are TRBV24-1 and TRBJ1-5; 8 bases agree with TRBD1. CDR1 and CDR2 from the germline V gene are KGHDR and SFDVKD. V trimming: 3 bases; J trimming: 6 bases; junction bases outside the gene matches: 6. CDR3 length: 15 amino acids. DNA of the CDR3: TGTGCCACCAGTGATGGACAGGGCATGGGTCAGCCCCAGCATTTT. It encodes CATSDGQGMGQPQHF.

The chain is built from TRBV11-2 and TRBJ2-7; the D is unclear. The V end lost 4 bases, the J end lost 2 bases, and 12 bases lay between the germline ends. CDR3 length: 14 residues. Germline lookup yields CDR1 SGHAT and CDR2 FQNNGV. CDR3 sequence reads: CASSSTWTTYEQYF. DNA for the CDR3: TGTGCCAGCAGCTCAACCTGGACCACCTACGAGCAGTACTTC.

This chain joins TRBV5-8 and TRBJ2-5; D is possibly TRBD1 (5 bases). Germline assignment: CDR1 SGHTS and CDR2 YDEGEE. This CDR3 is 15 amino acids long. V lost 2 bases to trimming and J lost 3 bases, with 14 bases between them. In nucleotides, the CDR3 is TGTGCCAGCAGCTTTCAAAGAAGGACAAAAGAGACCCAGTACTTC. It translates to CASSFQRRTKETQYF. Based on the CDR3 plus reference TRBV5-8 and TRBJ2-5, the full variable domain is EAGVTQSPTHLIKTRGQQATLRCSPISGHTSVYWYQQALGLGLQFLLWYDEGEERNRGNFPPRFSGRQFPNYSSELNVNALELEDSALYLCASSFQRRTKETQYFGPGTRLLVL.

The chain is built from TRBV5-5 and TRBJ2-1, with D perhaps matching TRBD2 (7 bases). The CDR3 is 15 amino acids. Looked up from germline, CDR1 is SGHKS and CDR2 is YYEKEE (reference sequence). The ends were cut back, 0 bases at V and 8 bases at J, with 15 bases in the middle. In DNA, the CDR3 is TGTGCCAGCAGCTTGGACAGGGAGGGGTCCGATGAGCAGTTCTTC. This translates into CASSLDREGSDEQFF.

This clonotype has a count of ten or more. The genes are TRBV5-4 and TRBJ2-5; 9 bases align to TRBD1. Trimming at V came to 0 bases and at J to 4 bases, leaving 4 bases not matched to a gene. Germline-derived CDR1 and CDR2 are SGHNT and YYREEE (reference sequence). The CDR3 covers 15 residues. The DNA of the CDR3 is TGTGCCAGCAGCTTGGGAGGGACAGGGCCAGAGACCCAGTACTTC. Protein sequence: CASSLGGTGPETQYF.

The rearrangement links TRBV5-1 to TRBJ1-2; D is uncertain. V dropped 4 bases and J dropped 3 bases, with 19 bases sitting between them. Germline assignment: CDR1 SGHRS and CDR2 YFSETQ. This CDR3 has 16 amino acids. The CDR3 spells CASSDYSIDTDYGYTF. CDR3 nucleotides: TGCGCCAGCAGCGATTACAGCATCGACACGGACTATGGCTACACCTTC.

This clonotype has at least ten counts. The chain carries TRBV5-1 and TRBJ1-5, with D maybe TRBD1 (5 bases). The CDR3 is 13 amino acids. V was cut by 4 bases and J by 5 bases, with 10 bases left in between. CDR1 and CDR2 from the germline V gene are SGHRS and YFSETQ. The CDR3 protein is CASSPRRDQPQHF. In DNA, the CDR3 is TGCGCCAGCAGCCCCCGCAGGGATCAGCCCCAGCATTTT.

The V and J genes are TRBV7-8 and TRBJ2-7; possible D gene TRBD1, 5 bases. Per the germline V gene, CDR1 is SGHVS and CDR2 is FQNEAQ. The CDR3 length is 18 residues. The V and J ends lost 2 bases and 3 bases respectively, with 23 bases between them. The CDR3 DNA reads as TGTGCCAGCAGCTTACATGGGGCCGGGCAGTCCGTTTGCTACGAGCAGTACGTC. Amino acids: CASSLHGAGQSVCYEQYV.

As for this clonotype: Since the CDR3 does not end with the conserved phenylalanine or tryptophan, this likely comes from a read error. No DNA is shown, since the ends of the CDR3 on it are uncertain; the CDR3 is the one TCRdb lists. This chain's CDR3 is CASSVGGQSTETLCL. The V and J genes are TRBV2 and TRBJ2-3; the tabulated D call, TRBD1, remains unverified against the DNA. The CDR3 is 15 amino acids long, termini counted. Germline V gives CDR1 SNHLY, CDR2 FYNNEI.

This clonotype has just one count. The chain links TRBV7-8 to TRBJ2-3; TRBD1 is a possible D gene (6 bases). The J call is in doubt because the DNA end fits TRBJ1-5 better. Per the germline V gene, CDR1 is SGHVS and CDR2 is FQNEAQ. CDR3 size: 13 residues. The CDR3, as DNA: TGTGCCAGCAGCTACGGGGGCACAGATAAGCAGCATTTT. This codes for CASSYGGTDKQHF.

The CDR3 coding sequence is TGTGCCAGCAGCTTAGCGGGAGGTCCCTATAATTCACCCCTCCACTTT. Residues: CASSLAGGPYNSPLHF. The V call is TRBV7-8, the J call TRBJ1-6; the D is unclear. This CDR3 contains 16 residues. The V end lost 0 bases, the J end lost 2 bases, and 8 bases lay between the germline ends. From germline, CDR1 is SGHVS and CDR2 FQNEAQ.

DNA of the CDR3: TGTGCCAGCAGCTGGGGGGGTAGGAATTCACCCCTCCACTTT. Its translation: CASSWGGRNSPLHF. The genes are TRBV11-2 and TRBJ1-6; a weak D match, TRBD1 (5 bases). Germline CDR1 is SGHAT and CDR2 is FQNNGV. The CDR3 has 14 residues. The V and J ends lost 4 bases and 7 bases respectively, with 11 bases between them.

To note about this clonotype: The CDR3 ends on some other residue instead of the conserved phenylalanine or tryptophan, so this is likely a read error. Because the CDR3's place on the DNA is in doubt, the DNA is left out and the CDR3 is given as listed by TCRdb. The genes are TRBV9 and TRBJ2-3; TRBD1, the table's D call, lacks a check against the DNA. Counting both end residues, the CDR3 totals 13 amino acids. The germline CDR1 and CDR2 sequences are SGDLS and YYNGEE. Here the CDR3 reads CASGQVARGTKYL.

About this clonotype: A read error may account for a junction end that differs from germline. The chain joins TRBV7-9 to TRBJ1-5; D unclear. From germline, CDR1 is SEHNR and CDR2 FQNEAQ (reference sequence). The CDR3 is 15 amino acids. The CDR3 loop reads CASSVAGSYKANQHF. The CDR3 DNA reads as TGTGCCAGCAGCGTAGCGGGTAGCTACAAGGCCAACCAGCATTTT.